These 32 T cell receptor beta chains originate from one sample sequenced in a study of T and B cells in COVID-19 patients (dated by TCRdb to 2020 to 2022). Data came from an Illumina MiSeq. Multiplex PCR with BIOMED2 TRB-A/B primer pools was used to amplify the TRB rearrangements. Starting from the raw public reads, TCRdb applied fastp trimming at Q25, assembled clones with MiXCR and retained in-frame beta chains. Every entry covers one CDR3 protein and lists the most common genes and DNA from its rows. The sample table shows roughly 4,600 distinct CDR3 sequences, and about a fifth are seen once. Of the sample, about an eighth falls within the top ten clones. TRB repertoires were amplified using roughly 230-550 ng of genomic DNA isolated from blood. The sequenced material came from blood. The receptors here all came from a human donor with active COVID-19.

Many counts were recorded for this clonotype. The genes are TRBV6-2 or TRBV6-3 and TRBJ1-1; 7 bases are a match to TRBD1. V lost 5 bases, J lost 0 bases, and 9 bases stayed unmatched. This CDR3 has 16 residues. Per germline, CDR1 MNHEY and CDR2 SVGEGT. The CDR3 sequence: CASSPTGSSMNTEAFF. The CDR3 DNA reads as TGTGCCAGCAGTCCGACAGGGTCCTCTATGAACACTGAAGCTTTCTTT.

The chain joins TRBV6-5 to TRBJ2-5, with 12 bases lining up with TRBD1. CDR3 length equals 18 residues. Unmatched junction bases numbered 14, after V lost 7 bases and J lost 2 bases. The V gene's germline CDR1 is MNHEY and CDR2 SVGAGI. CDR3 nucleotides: TGTGCCAGCACTCTACTGGGACAGGGGGCGCAGGGGCAAGAGACCCAGTACTTC. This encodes CASTLLGQGAQGQETQYF.

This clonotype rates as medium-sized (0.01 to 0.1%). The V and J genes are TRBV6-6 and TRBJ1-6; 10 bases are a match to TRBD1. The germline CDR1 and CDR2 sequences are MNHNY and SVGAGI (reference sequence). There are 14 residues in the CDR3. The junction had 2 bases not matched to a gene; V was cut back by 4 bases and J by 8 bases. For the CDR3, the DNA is TGTGCCAGCAGTTCCGGACAGGGGGATTCACCCCTCCACTTT. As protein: CASSSGQGDSPLHF.

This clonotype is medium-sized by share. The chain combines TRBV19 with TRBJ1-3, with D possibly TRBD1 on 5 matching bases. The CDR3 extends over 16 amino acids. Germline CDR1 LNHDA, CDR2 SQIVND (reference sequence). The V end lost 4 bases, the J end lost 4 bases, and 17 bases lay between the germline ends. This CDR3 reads CASSTDTWITGNTIYF. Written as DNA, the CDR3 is TGTGCCAGTAGTACGGACACATGGATAACCGGAAACACCATATATTTT.

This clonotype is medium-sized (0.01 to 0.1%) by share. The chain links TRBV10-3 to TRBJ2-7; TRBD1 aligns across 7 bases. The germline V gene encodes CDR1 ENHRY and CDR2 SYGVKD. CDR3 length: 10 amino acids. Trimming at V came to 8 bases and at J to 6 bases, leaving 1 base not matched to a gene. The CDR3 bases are TGTGCCATCGGGGACAGCGAGCAGTACTTC. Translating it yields CAIGDSEQYF.

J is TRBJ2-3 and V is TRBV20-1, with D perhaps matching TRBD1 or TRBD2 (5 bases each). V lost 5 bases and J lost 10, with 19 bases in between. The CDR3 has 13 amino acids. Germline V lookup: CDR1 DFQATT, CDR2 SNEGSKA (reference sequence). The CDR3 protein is CSAFPGRKDAQYF. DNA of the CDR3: TGCAGTGCTTTCCCAGGGAGAAAGGATGCGCAGTATTTT.

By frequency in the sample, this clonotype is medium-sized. The CDR3 loop reads CASSYSIRGRGSGANVLTF. CDR3 DNA sequence: TGTGCCAGCAGTTACTCGATCAGGGGGCGCGGTTCTGGGGCCAACGTCCTGACTTTC. This sequence joins TRBV6-2 or TRBV6-3 and TRBJ2-6, with 8 nucleotides matching TRBD1. This CDR3 spans 19 amino acids. With V trimmed by 0 bases and J by 1 base, 8 bases remained unmatched. Germline V lookup: CDR1 MNHEY, CDR2 SVGEGT.

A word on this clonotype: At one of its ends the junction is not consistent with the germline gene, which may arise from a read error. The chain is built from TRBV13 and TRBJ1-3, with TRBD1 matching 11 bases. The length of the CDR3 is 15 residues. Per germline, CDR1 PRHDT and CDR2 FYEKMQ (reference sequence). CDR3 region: CASSRTGGDGNTIYF. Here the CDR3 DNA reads TGCGCCAGCAGCAGGACAGGGGGCGACGGAAACACCATATATTTT.

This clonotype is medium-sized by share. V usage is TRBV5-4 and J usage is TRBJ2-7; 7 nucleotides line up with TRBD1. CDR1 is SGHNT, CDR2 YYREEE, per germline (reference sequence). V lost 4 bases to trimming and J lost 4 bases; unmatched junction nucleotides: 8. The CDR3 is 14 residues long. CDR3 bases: TGTGCCAGCAGCCTGGCCGGGACAGCTTACGAGCAGTACTTC. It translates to CASSLAGTAYEQYF.

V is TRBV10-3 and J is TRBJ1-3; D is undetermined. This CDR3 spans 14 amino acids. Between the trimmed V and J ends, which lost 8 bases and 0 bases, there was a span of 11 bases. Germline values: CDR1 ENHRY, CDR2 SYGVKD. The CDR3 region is CAIGEVVSGNTIYF. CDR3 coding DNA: TGTGCCATCGGAGAGGTCGTCTCTGGAAACACCATATATTTT.

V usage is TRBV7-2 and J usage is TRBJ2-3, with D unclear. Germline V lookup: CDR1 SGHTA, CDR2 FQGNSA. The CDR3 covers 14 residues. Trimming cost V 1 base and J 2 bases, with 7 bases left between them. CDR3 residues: CASSLGAATDTQYF. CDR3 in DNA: TGTGCCAGCAGCTTAGGAGCTGCCACAGATACGCAGTATTTT.

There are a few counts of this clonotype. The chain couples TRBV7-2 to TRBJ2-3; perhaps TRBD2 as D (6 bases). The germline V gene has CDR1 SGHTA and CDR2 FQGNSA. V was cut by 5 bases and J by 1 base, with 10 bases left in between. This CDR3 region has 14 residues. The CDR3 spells CASSTGLRTDTQYF. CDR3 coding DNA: TGTGCCAGCAGCACGGGACTCCGCACAGATACGCAGTATTTT.

The CDR3 protein is CASSLSSSYEQYF. CDR3 bases: TGTGCCAGCAGTTTATCGAGCTCCTACGAGCAGTACTTC. This chain joins TRBV12-3 or TRBV12-4 and TRBJ2-7; D is unresolved. The V end was cut by 2 bases, the J end by 0 bases, with 5 bases between. CDR3 length: 13 amino acids.

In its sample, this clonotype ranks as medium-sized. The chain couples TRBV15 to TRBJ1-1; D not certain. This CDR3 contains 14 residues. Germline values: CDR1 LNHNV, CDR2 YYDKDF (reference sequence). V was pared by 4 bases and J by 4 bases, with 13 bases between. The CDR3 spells CATSIPQMATEAFF. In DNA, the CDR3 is TGTGCCACCAGCATTCCTCAGATGGCCACTGAAGCTTTCTTT.

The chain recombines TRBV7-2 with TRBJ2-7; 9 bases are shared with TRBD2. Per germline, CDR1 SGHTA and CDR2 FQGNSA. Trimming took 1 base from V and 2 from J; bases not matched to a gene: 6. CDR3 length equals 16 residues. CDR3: CASSLGQGGRAYEQYF. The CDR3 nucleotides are TGTGCCAGCAGCTTAGGCCAGGGCGGGAGGGCCTACGAGCAGTACTTC.

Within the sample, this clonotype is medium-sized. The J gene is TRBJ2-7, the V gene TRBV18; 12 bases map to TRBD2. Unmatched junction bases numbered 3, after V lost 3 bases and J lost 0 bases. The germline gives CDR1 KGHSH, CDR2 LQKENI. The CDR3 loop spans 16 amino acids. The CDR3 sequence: CASSPTTSGGSYEQYF. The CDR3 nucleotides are TGTGCCAGCTCACCCACGACTAGCGGGGGCTCCTACGAGCAGTACTTC.

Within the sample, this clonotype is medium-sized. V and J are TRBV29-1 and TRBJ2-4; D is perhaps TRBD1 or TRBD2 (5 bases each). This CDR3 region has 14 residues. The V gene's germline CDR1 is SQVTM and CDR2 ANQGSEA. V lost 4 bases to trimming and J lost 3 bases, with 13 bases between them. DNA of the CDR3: TGCAGCGTTGGGACAACCCGGGGCAAAAACATTCAGTACTTC. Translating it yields CSVGTTRGKNIQYF. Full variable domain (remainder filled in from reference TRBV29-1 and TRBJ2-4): SAVISQKPSRDICQRGTSLTIQCQVDSQVTMMFWYRQQPGQSLTLIATANQGSEATYESGFVIDKFPISRPNLTFSTLTVSNMSPEDSSIYLCSVGTTRGKNIQYFGAGTRLSVL.

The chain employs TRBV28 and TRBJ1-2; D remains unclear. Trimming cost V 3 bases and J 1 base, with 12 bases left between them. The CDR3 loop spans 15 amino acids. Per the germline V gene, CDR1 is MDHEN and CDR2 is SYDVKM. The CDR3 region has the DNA TGTGCCAGCAGTTTTCGGCAGCTCTTTAACTATGGCTACACCTTC. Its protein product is CASSFRQLFNYGYTF.

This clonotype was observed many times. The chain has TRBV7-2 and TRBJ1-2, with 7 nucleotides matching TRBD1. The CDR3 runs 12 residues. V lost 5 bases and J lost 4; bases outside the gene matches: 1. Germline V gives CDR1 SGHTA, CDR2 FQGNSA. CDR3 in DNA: TGTGCCAGCAGCCGACAGGGCTATGGCTACACCTTC. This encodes CASSRQGYGYTF.

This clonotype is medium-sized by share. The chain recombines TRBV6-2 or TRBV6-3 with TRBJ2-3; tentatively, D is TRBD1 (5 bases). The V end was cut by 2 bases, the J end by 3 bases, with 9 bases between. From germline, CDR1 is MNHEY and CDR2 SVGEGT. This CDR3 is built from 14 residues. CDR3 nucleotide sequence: TGTGCCAGCAGTTACGGGGCGTTTACAGATACGCAGTATTTT. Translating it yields CASSYGAFTDTQYF.

The chain's CDR3 is CASSSNPNLEKLFF. CDR3 bases: TGTGCCAGCAGCTCTAACCCGAATTTGGAAAAACTGTTTTTT. This chain connects TRBV7-9 to TRBJ1-4; D not certain. V shed 4 bases and J shed 8 bases, with 14 bases lying between them. The CDR3 covers 14 residues. CDR1 and CDR2 (germline): SEHNR, FQNEAQ (reference sequence). Full variable domain (rest looked up from reference TRBV7-9 and TRBJ1-4): DTGVSQNPRHKITKRGQNVTFRCDPISEHNRLYWYRQTLGQGPEFLTYFQNEAQLEKSRLLSDRFSAERPKGSFSTLEIQRTEQGDSAMYLCASSSNPNLEKLFFGSGTQLSVL.

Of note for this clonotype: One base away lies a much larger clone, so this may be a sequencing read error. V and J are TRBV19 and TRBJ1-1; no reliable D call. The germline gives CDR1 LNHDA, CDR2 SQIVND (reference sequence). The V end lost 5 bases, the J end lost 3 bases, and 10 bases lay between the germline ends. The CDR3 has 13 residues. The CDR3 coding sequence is TGTGCCAGTAGTTTCCTAGAGTACACTGAAGCTTTCTTT. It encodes CASSFLEYTEAFF.

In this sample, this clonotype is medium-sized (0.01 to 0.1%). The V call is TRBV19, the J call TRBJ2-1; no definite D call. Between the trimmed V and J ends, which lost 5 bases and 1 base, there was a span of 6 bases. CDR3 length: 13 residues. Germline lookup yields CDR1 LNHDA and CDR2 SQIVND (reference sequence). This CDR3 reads CASSFRSYNEQFF. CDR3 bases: TGTGCCAGTAGTTTCAGGTCCTACAATGAGCAGTTCTTC.

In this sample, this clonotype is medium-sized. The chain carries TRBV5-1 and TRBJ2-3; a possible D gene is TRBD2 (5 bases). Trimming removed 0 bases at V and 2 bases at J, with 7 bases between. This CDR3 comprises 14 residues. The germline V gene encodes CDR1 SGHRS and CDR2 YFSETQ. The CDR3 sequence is CASSLGGLTDTQYF. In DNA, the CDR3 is TGCGCCAGCAGCTTGGGCGGACTCACAGATACGCAGTATTTT.

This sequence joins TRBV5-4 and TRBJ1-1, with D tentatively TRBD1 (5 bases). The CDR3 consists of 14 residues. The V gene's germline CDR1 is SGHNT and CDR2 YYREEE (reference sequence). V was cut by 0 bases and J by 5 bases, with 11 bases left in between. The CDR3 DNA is TGTGCCAGCAGCTTGGGGCAGGGAGGAACTGAAGCTTTCTTT. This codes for CASSLGQGGTEAFF.

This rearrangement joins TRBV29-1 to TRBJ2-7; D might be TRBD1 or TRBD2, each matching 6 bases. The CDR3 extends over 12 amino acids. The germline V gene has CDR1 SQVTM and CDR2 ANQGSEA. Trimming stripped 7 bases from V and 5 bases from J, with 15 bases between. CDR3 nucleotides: TGCAGCGCTGCGGCAGGGGAGGACGAGCAGTACTTC. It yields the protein CSAAAGEDEQYF.

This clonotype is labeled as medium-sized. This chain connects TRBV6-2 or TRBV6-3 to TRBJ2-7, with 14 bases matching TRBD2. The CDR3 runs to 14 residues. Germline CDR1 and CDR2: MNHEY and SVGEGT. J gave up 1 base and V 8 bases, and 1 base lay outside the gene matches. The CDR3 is CASGTSGRSYEQYF. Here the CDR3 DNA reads TGTGCCAGCGGGACTAGCGGGAGATCCTACGAGCAGTACTTC.

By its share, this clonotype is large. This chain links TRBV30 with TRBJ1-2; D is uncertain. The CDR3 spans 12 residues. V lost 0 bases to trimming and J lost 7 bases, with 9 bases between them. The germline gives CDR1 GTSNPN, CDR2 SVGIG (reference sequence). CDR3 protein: CAWSVGFFGYTF. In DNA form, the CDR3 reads TGTGCCTGGAGTGTAGGATTCTTTGGCTACACCTTC.

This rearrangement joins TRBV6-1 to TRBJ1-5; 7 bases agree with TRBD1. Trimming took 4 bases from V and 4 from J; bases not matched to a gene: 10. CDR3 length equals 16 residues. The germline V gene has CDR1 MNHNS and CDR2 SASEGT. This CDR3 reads CASSALQGGPNQPQHF. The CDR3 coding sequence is TGTGCCAGCAGTGCCTTGCAGGGGGGGCCAAATCAGCCCCAGCATTTT.

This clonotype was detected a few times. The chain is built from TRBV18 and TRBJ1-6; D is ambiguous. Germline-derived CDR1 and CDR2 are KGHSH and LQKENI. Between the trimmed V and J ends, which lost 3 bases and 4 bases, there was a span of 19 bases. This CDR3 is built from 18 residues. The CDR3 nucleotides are TGTGCCAGCTCACCCGGACTCCTTTCCTTGGGGTATAATTCACCCCTCCACTTT. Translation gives CASSPGLLSLGYNSPLHF.

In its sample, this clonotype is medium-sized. CDR3: CASSINRGHTEAFF. Written as DNA, the CDR3 is TGTGCCAGTAGTATAAACAGGGGACACACTGAAGCTTTCTTT. The rearrangement links TRBV19 to TRBJ1-1, with TRBD1 matching 7 bases. The CDR3 is 14 amino acids. Germline CDR1 reads LNHDA; CDR2 reads SQIVND (reference sequence). The trim removed 2 bases at V and 3 bases at J, leaving 3 bases unmatched.

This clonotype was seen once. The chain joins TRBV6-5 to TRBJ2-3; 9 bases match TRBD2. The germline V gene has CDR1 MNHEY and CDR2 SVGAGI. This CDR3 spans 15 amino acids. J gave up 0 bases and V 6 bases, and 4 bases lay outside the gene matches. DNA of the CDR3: TGTGCCAGCAGCCGAACTAGCGGGAGCACAGATACGCAGTATTTT. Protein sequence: CASSRTSGSTDTQYF.